These 21 T cell receptor beta chains share one sample of origin, sequenced in a study of T cell responses to AZD1222 COVID-19 vaccine. TCRdb keeps only in-frame clones here, not all; method: immunoSEQ multiplex PCR. The data hold 110,000 to 150,000 clones, with over 75% observed a single time. Sequences were derived from peripheral blood, sampled on day 0 of AZD1222 vaccination. The receptor source for this set is an adult in good health.

The V and J genes are TRBV5-1 and TRBJ2-3; the D gene is possibly TRBD2 (6 bases). Germline CDR1 reads SGHRS; CDR2 reads YFSETQ. V was cut by 5 bases and J by 3 bases, with 13 bases left in between. The length of the CDR3 is 14 residues. The CDR3 here is CASRNRDSTDTQYF. Written as DNA, the CDR3 is TGCGCCAGCAGAAACCGGGACTCGACAGATACGCAGTATTTT.

V usage is TRBV27 and J usage is TRBJ1-5, with D tentatively TRBD1 (5 bases). The germline gives CDR1 MNHEY, CDR2 SMNVEV (reference sequence). V was cut by 6 bases and J by 13 bases, with 19 bases left in between. The CDR3 extends over 13 amino acids. The CDR3 DNA reads as TGTGCCAGCAGCCCCCTCCTGACAGCCCGGCAGCATTTT. As protein: CASSPLLTARQHF.

This chain links TRBV5-4 with TRBJ1-3; D remains ambiguous. Germline V lookup: CDR1 SGHNT, CDR2 YYREEE (reference sequence). The CDR3 length is 14 residues. Between the trimmed V and J ends, which lost 1 base and 1 base, there was a span of 6 bases. CDR3 sequence reads: CASSLSGSGNTIYF. CDR3 DNA: TGTGCCAGCAGCTTGTCAGGTTCTGGAAACACCATATATTTT.

The rearrangement links TRBV5-1 to TRBJ2-1, with 8 bases aligning to TRBD2. Germline V gene data show CDR1 as SGHRS and CDR2 as YFSETQ. The CDR3 is made up of 18 amino acids. With V trimmed by 2 bases and J by 1 base, 11 bases remained unmatched. In DNA form, the CDR3 reads TGCGCCAGCAGCTTAGGGGGACTAGTCTCGTTGTCCTACAATGAGCAGTTCTTC. Translated: CASSLGGLVSLSYNEQFF.

In the case of this clone: This same CDR3 is encoded by further DNA sequences in the sample. V is TRBV2 and J is TRBJ2-2, with 7 bases that match TRBD1. The CDR3 has 14 residues. CDR1 and CDR2 (germline): SNHLY, FYNNEI. J gave up 5 bases and V 7 bases, and 7 bases lay outside the gene matches. The CDR3 bases are TGTGCCAGCAAAGACAGGGTGGGGACCGGGGAGCTGTTTTTT. Residues: CASKDRVGTGELFF.

The chain is built from TRBV27 and TRBJ2-1, with D perhaps TRBD2 (5 bases). The germline gives CDR1 MNHEY, CDR2 SMNVEV (reference sequence). V gave up 3 bases and J gave up 9 bases, with 18 bases separating them. This CDR3 is built from 15 residues. CDR3 DNA: TGTGCCAGCAGTTTTTACGGGAATCGACTCGGTGAGCAGTTCTTC. This gives the protein CASSFYGNRLGEQFF.

The genes are TRBV14 and TRBJ2-3, with 11 bases lining up with TRBD2. The junction had 8 bases not matched to a gene; V was cut back by 1 base and J by 8 bases. The germline CDR1 and CDR2 sequences are SGHDN and FVKESK. The CDR3 totals 16 residues. The CDR3 loop reads CASSQGTSGSLRTQYF. In DNA, the CDR3 is TGTGCCAGCAGCCAAGGTACTAGCGGGAGTTTACGTACGCAGTATTTT.

For the CDR3, the DNA is TGTGCCAGCAGCTTAGTAAACGCCGGGGAAGGCTACACCTTC. It specifies CASSLVNAGEGYTF. The rearrangement links TRBV7-8 to TRBJ1-2; unclear D gene. This CDR3 comprises 14 residues. In germline, CDR1 is SGHVS, CDR2 FQNEAQ. Trimming took 1 base from V and 8 from J, leaving 14 bases between them.

The chain combines TRBV5-6 with TRBJ2-3; either TRBD1 or TRBD2 may supply D (6 bases each). V lost 0 bases and J lost 1, with 9 bases in between. CDR3 size: 15 residues. In germline, CDR1 is SGHDT, CDR2 YYEEEE. CDR3 loop: CASSLAGAGTDTQYF. The CDR3 DNA follows: TGTGCCAGCAGCTTGGCGGGGGCGGGCACAGATACGCAGTATTTT.

This chain links TRBV14 with TRBJ2-3, with D possibly TRBD2 on 6 matching bases. The CDR3 has 15 residues. V gave up 1 base and J gave up 7 bases, with 15 bases separating them. The germline CDR1 and CDR2 sequences are SGHDN and FVKESK. CDR3 residues: CASSQGLAGGNTQYF. CDR3 DNA sequence: TGTGCCAGCAGCCAAGGTCTAGCTGGAGGGAATACGCAGTATTTT.

V is TRBV12-3 or TRBV12-4 and J is TRBJ1-1; a possible D gene is TRBD1 (6 bases). The CDR3 is 13 residues long. V lost 7 bases, J lost 4 bases, and 13 bases lay in between. CDR3 sequence (DNA): TGTGCCAGCAAAGGACAGCCGGGCACTGAAGCTTTCTTT. As protein: CASKGQPGTEAFF.

In DNA, the CDR3 is TGTGCCAGCACCATACCTACTCAAAACCACTCTGGAAACACCATATATTTT. It codes for CASTIPTQNHSGNTIYF. The chain is built from TRBV21-1 and TRBJ1-3. TRBV21-1 is termed a pseudogene. This CDR3 region has 17 residues.

V is TRBV6-5 and J is TRBJ2-1; 8 bases fit TRBD2. Germline trimming cut 0 bases from V and 7 bases from J; bases unmatched to any gene: 8. The CDR3 is 16 residues long. Germline assignment: CDR1 MNHEY and CDR2 SVGAGI. CDR3 loop: CASSYSGLGSGNEQFF. The CDR3 DNA reads TGTGCCAGCAGTTACTCGGGACTAGGTTCGGGAAATGAGCAGTTCTTC.

The chain joins TRBV3-1 (or the pseudogene TRBV3-2) to TRBJ1-4; tentatively, D is TRBD1 (5 bases). Looked up from germline, CDR1 is LGHDT and CDR2 is YNNKEL (reference sequence). There are 17 residues in the CDR3. V was cut by 6 bases and J by 1 base, with 18 bases left in between. CDR3 sequence reads: CASRHSGTPGTNEKLFF. The CDR3 nucleotides are TGTGCCAGCAGACACTCCGGGACCCCGGGAACTAATGAAAAACTGTTTTTT.

The chain recombines TRBV6-1 with TRBJ1-5; 9 bases fit TRBD1. The germline gives CDR1 MNHNS, CDR2 SASEGT. The J segment lost 2 bases and the V segment lost 3 bases, leaving 5 bases of the junction unmatched. The CDR3 loop spans 16 amino acids. The CDR3 protein is CASSDGTGSGNQPQHF. DNA for the CDR3: TGTGCCAGCAGTGACGGGACAGGGTCTGGCAATCAGCCCCAGCATTTT.

The chain uses TRBV12-3 or TRBV12-4 and TRBJ1-1; D is uncertain. V gave up 1 base and J gave up 7 bases, with 1 base separating them. The CDR3 sequence is 10 residues long. CDR3 sequence reads: CASSLVEAFF. The CDR3 DNA follows: TGTGCCAGCAGTTTAGTTGAAGCTTTCTTT.

The chain combines TRBV28 with TRBJ2-7; D gene ambiguous. Trimming stripped 4 bases from V and 9 bases from J, with 25 bases between. The germline gives CDR1 MDHEN, CDR2 SYDVKM. This CDR3 has 16 amino acids. CDR3 region: CASSSYQYSTTEVQYF. The CDR3 nucleotides are TGTGCCAGCAGTTCGTATCAGTATTCTACGACCGAAGTGCAGTACTTC.

The V gene is TRBV2, the J gene TRBJ1-2; D is undetermined. V lost 2 bases and J 4 bases, leaving 17 bases between the germline ends. The length of the CDR3 is 16 residues. Germline CDR1 and CDR2: SNHLY and FYNNEI. The DNA of the CDR3 is TGTGCCAGCAGTGAACGGCAGCAGGCGTACGTCTATGGCTACACCTTC. Protein sequence: CASSERQQAYVYGYTF.

The chain joins TRBV5-6 to TRBJ1-4; the D gene is possibly TRBD1 (5 bases). The CDR3 runs 15 residues. Germline lookup yields CDR1 SGHDT and CDR2 YYEEEE. With 2 bases removed from V and 4 bases from J, the gap between germline ends came to 12 bases. The CDR3 region has the DNA TGTGCCAGCAGCTTATATGGGGGGAGTAATGAAAAACTGTTTTTT. It codes for CASSLYGGSNEKLFF. The full variable domain, its missing parts supplied by reference TRBV5-6 and TRBJ1-4, is DAGVTQSPTHLIKTRGQQVTLRCSPKSGHDTVSWYQQALGQGPQFIFQYYEEEERQRGNFPDRFSGHQFPNYSSELNVNALLLGDSALYLCASSLYGGSNEKLFFGSGTQLSVL.

The chain links TRBV15 to TRBJ1-4; no reliable D call. Between the trimmed V and J ends, which lost 3 bases and 3 bases, there was a span of 11 bases. CDR1 is LNHNV, CDR2 YYDKDF, per germline (reference sequence). The CDR3 contains 15 residues. The CDR3 sequence: CATSRGGGPNEKLFF. The CDR3 DNA sequence: TGTGCCACCAGCAGGGGAGGAGGGCCTAATGAAAAACTGTTTTTT.

The genes are TRBV12-3 or TRBV12-4 and TRBJ1-2; 7 bases match TRBD1. V dropped 5 bases and J dropped 8; count of bases not matched to a gene: 8. This CDR3 is 13 amino acids long. The CDR3 DNA reads TGTGCCAGCAGTAGGACAGGTCCATCGGGCTACACCTTC. It encodes CASSRTGPSGYTF.